The 32 T cell receptor beta chains given below trace back to one sample, sequenced in a study of cytotoxic CD8 clonotypes in ibrutinib-treated CLL. Clones were read by immunoSEQ multiplex PCR, and TCRdb kept only the in-frame ones, dropping some. This sample has about 45,000 clones, with approximately 70% found just once. The specimen comprised PBMCs, sampled after 24 months of ibrutinib treatment. These receptors came from a human donor with chronic lymphocytic leukemia.

This clone was observed a handful of times. V usage is TRBV27 and J usage is TRBJ2-3, with TRBD1 matching 8 bases. Per the germline V gene, CDR1 is MNHEY and CDR2 is SMNVEV (reference sequence). The CDR3 is 15 amino acids. Trimming at V came to 2 bases and at J to 5 bases, leaving 6 bases not matched to a gene. The chain's CDR3 is CASSLTSRGQDTQYF. As DNA, the CDR3 is TGTGCCAGCAGTTTAACATCCAGGGGGCAAGATACGCAGTATTTT.

The chain uses TRBV10-2 and TRBJ2-7; D might be TRBD2 (6 bases). V shed 7 bases and J shed 4 bases, with 17 bases lying between them. Germline V lookup: CDR1 WSHSY, CDR2 SAAADI. There are 14 residues in the CDR3. The CDR3 reads CASISRREGYEQYF. In DNA, the CDR3 is TGCGCCAGCATTTCGAGGAGGGAAGGGTACGAGCAGTACTTC.

This clone was detected many times. Distinct nucleotide sequences in the sample also encode this CDR3. This sequence joins TRBV5-1 and TRBJ2-1; D possibly corresponds to TRBD1 (5 bases). V was pared by 0 bases and J by 7 bases, with 5 bases between. The CDR3 consists of 12 residues. CDR1 SGHRS and CDR2 YFSETQ come from the germline V gene. The CDR3 loop is CASSLAGNEQFF. CDR3 coding DNA: TGCGCCAGCAGCTTGGCAGGGAATGAGCAGTTCTTC.

This chain joins TRBV30 and TRBJ2-3; D may match TRBD1 or TRBD2 (5 bases each). V was pared by 2 bases and J by 1 base, with 13 bases between. CDR1 is GTSNPN and CDR2 is SVGIG in the germline V gene (reference sequence). The CDR3 length is 15 residues. The CDR3 DNA reads TGTGCCTGGAGTTTCGGGGTGGGGGGCACAGATACGCAGTATTTT. Amino acids: CAWSFGVGGTDTQYF.

V and J are TRBV7-2 and TRBJ2-7; TRBD1 aligns across 9 bases. CDR1 SGHTA and CDR2 FQGNSA come from the germline V gene. This CDR3 has 15 amino acids. V was clipped by 3 bases and J by 4 bases; unmatched bases: 7. CDR3 DNA: TGTGCCAGCAGCTTCACCGGGACAGGGTCATACGAGCAGTACTTC. Translating gives CASSFTGTGSYEQYF.

The chain couples TRBV5-4 to TRBJ2-3; 8 bases agree with TRBD2. Trimming at V came to 3 bases and at J to 2 bases, leaving 11 bases not matched to a gene. Germline V lookup: CDR1 SGHNT, CDR2 YYREEE (reference sequence). The CDR3 runs 17 residues. CDR3 protein: CASSSVPGLDLTDTQYF. The CDR3 DNA is TGTGCCAGCAGCTCGGTCCCGGGACTAGATCTCACAGATACGCAGTATTTT.

The chain employs TRBV2 and TRBJ2-4, with 8 bases lining up with TRBD1. CDR3 length: 16 residues. V shed 0 bases and J 4 bases; nucleotides not matched to a gene: 5. Per germline, CDR1 SNHLY and CDR2 FYNNEI. The CDR3 loop is CASSEAGQGTKNIQYF. In nucleotides, the CDR3 is TGTGCCAGCAGTGAAGCAGGACAGGGAACTAAAAACATTCAGTACTTC.

This clone was counted only a few times. The rearrangement joins TRBV19 to TRBJ1-5; D ambiguous. The CDR3 consists of 18 residues. Trimming cost V 3 bases and J 7 bases, with 25 bases left between them. Germline V lookup: CDR1 LNHDA, CDR2 SQIVND (reference sequence). CDR3 coding DNA: TGTGCCAGTAGTATCGGCTCTCCCACAACCGTCCCGGAGCAGCCCCAGCATTTT. Its protein is CASSIGSPTTVPEQPQHF.

The CDR3, as DNA: TGTGCCAGCAGTTACCCAACAGGGGGCGGATGGGACGAGCAGTACTTC. Translated, it gives CASSYPTGGGWDEQYF. This chain uses TRBV6-6 with TRBJ2-7, with TRBD1 matching over 9 bases. J lost 5 bases, V lost 2 bases, and 10 bases had no gene match. The CDR3 loop spans 16 amino acids. Germline-derived CDR1 and CDR2 are MNHNY and SVGAGI (reference sequence).

This rearrangement joins TRBV2 to TRBJ1-2; 7 bases are a match to TRBD1. CDR3 length equals 11 residues. Germline V gene sequence: CDR1 SNHLY, CDR2 FYNNEI. V shed 6 bases and J 6 bases; nucleotides not matched to a gene: 1. CDR3 sequence: CASRGTDGYTF. The CDR3 nucleotides are TGTGCCAGCAGGGGGACAGATGGCTACACCTTC.

The chain has TRBV9 and TRBJ1-1; no firm D call. The germline V and J ends were trimmed by 3 bases and 2 bases, with 8 bases remaining between them. Germline V lookup: CDR1 SGDLS, CDR2 YYNGEE. CDR3 size: 13 residues. Here the CDR3 DNA reads TGTGCCAGCAGCGCCCCCCTAAACACTGAAGCTTTCTTT. Protein product: CASSAPLNTEAFF.

The chain carries TRBV7-2 and TRBJ1-6; the D gene is possibly TRBD1 (6 bases). Looked up from germline, CDR1 is SGHTA and CDR2 is FQGNSA. This CDR3 region has 16 residues. V was cut by 5 bases and J by 7 bases, with 18 bases left in between. The CDR3: CASSNHRGGGNSPLHF. The CDR3 DNA follows: TGTGCCAGCAGCAACCACCGAGGGGGGGGAAATTCACCCCTCCACTTT.

V gene TRBV7-9 combines with J gene TRBJ1-2; 9 nucleotides align to TRBD1. The trim removed 5 bases at V and 4 bases at J, leaving 8 bases unmatched. The CDR3 has 15 residues. Germline assignment: CDR1 SEHNR and CDR2 FQNEAQ (reference sequence). This CDR3 is CASSVDRDRVYGYTF. CDR3 in DNA: TGTGCCAGCAGCGTGGACCGGGACAGGGTCTATGGCTACACCTTC. Looking up the rest from reference TRBV7-9 and TRBJ1-2 gives the full variable domain: DTGVSQNPRHKITKRGQNVTFRCDPISEHNRLYWYRQTLGQGPEFLTYFQNEAQLEKSRLLSDRFSAERPKGSFSTLEIQRTEQGDSAMYLCASSVDRDRVYGYTFGSGTRLTVV.

Turning to this clone: The sample holds other DNA sequences that translate to the same CDR3. The CDR3: CAWGNYEQYF. The CDR3 region has the DNA TGTGCCTGGGGAAACTACGAGCAGTACTTC. V and J are TRBV30 and TRBJ2-7; D is undetermined. The germline V and J ends were trimmed by 5 bases and 3 bases, with 5 bases remaining between them. Germline CDR1 GTSNPN, CDR2 SVGIG (reference sequence). The CDR3 spans 10 residues.

J is TRBJ1-4 and V is TRBV9, with D possibly TRBD1 on 5 matching bases. Germline V gene lookup returns CDR1 SGDLS and CDR2 YYNGEE. V dropped 3 bases and J dropped 4 bases, with 10 bases sitting between them. The CDR3 totals 14 residues. This CDR3 is CASSADGHNEKLFF. CDR3 coding DNA: TGTGCCAGCAGCGCGGACGGACATAATGAAAAACTGTTTTTT.

The chain couples TRBV18 to TRBJ1-1; maybe TRBD1 (6 bases). The CDR3 is 13 residues long. Germline V gene sequence: CDR1 KGHSH, CDR2 LQKENI. The V and J ends lost 6 bases and 3 bases respectively, with 11 bases between them. CDR3 DNA: TGTGCCAGCTCCCAGGACAGCGACACTGAAGCTTTCTTT. Protein product: CASSQDSDTEAFF.

This chain joins TRBV2 and TRBJ2-7, with 7 bases matching TRBD1. This CDR3 region has 15 residues. The V segment lost 5 bases and the J segment 3 bases; nucleotides outside the gene matches: 10. CDR1 and CDR2 (germline): SNHLY, FYNNEI. The CDR3 DNA reads TGTGCCAGCAGTCGACAGGGTGCTGGGGGCTACGAGCAGTACTTC. As protein: CASSRQGAGGYEQYF. Full variable domain (outside the CDR3, taken from reference TRBV2 and TRBJ2-7): EPEVTQTPSHQVTQMGQEVILRCVPISNHLYFYWYRQILGQKVEFLVSFYNNEISEKSEIFDDQFSVERPDGSNFTLKIRSTKLEDSAMYFCASSRQGAGGYEQYFGPGTRLTVT.

V is TRBV5-4 and J is TRBJ1-6; unclear D gene. The germline V gene encodes CDR1 SGHNT and CDR2 YYREEE (reference sequence). Between the trimmed V and J ends, which lost 4 bases and 8 bases, there was a span of 13 bases. The CDR3 extends over 14 amino acids. CDR3 in DNA: TGTGCCAGCAGCCCGGACGCCGGGCATTCACCCCTCCACTTT. Its protein is CASSPDAGHSPLHF. Looking up the rest from reference TRBV5-4 and TRBJ1-6 gives the full variable domain: ETGVTQSPTHLIKTRGQQVTLRCSSQSGHNTVSWYQQALGQGPQFIFQYYREEENGRGNFPPRFSGLQFPNYSSELNVNALELDDSALYLCASSPDAGHSPLHFGNGTRLTVT.

Here the CDR3 reads CASSFSAGYEQYF. CDR3 nucleotide sequence: TGTGCCAGCAGCTTTTCAGCAGGATACGAGCAGTACTTC. J is TRBJ2-7 and V is TRBV7-3; D not certain. There are 13 residues in the CDR3. Trimming left V 3 bases short and J 4 bases short, with 10 bases between. Germline CDR1 is SGHTA and CDR2 is FQGTGA.

This clone has just a few counts. The rearrangement uses TRBV2 and TRBJ1-2, with D possibly TRBD1 on 6 matching bases. Germline values: CDR1 SNHLY, CDR2 FYNNEI. CDR3 length: 12 amino acids. The V end was cut by 7 bases, the J end by 8 bases, with 14 bases between. The CDR3 nucleotides read TGTGCCAGCATCTTCGACAGGACCGGCTACACCTTC. Protein: CASIFDRTGYTF.

There are a few counts of this clone. This chain connects TRBV6-5 to TRBJ1-2; D not resolved. Trimming took off 6 bases at V and 6 bases at J, with 14 bases between the two ends. In germline, CDR1 is MNHEY, CDR2 SVGAGI. The CDR3 sequence is 13 residues long. The CDR3 sequence is CASSYGPTHGYTF. DNA for the CDR3: TGTGCCAGCAGCTACGGGCCTACCCATGGCTACACCTTC.

This chain joins TRBV30 and TRBJ1-1; 7 nucleotides align to TRBD1. Germline V gene lookup returns CDR1 GTSNPN and CDR2 SVGIG (reference sequence). V dropped 3 bases and J dropped 1; count of bases not matched to a gene: 2. CDR3 size: 13 residues. For the CDR3, the DNA is TGTGCCTGGAGACGACAGGGGAACACTGAAGCTTTCTTT. It specifies CAWRRQGNTEAFF.

V is TRBV25-1 and J is TRBJ1-4; TRBD1 aligns across 8 bases. Germline CDR1 is MGHDK and CDR2 is SYGVNS. The CDR3 loop spans 16 amino acids. Germline trimming cut 6 bases from V and 10 bases from J; bases unmatched to any gene: 16. CDR3 protein: CASRSSGGQGLRKLFF. Here the CDR3 DNA reads TGTGCCAGCAGATCCTCCGGCGGACAGGGTCTTCGAAAACTGTTTTTT.

The chain uses TRBV28 and TRBJ2-5, with TRBD2 identical over 12 bases. The CDR3 totals 14 residues. J was trimmed by 6 bases and V by 6 bases; bases with no gene match: 5. Germline CDR1 and CDR2: MDHEN and SYDVKM. Written as DNA, the CDR3 is TGTGCCAGCAGGCTAGCGGGAGGGGGGAAGACCCAGTACTTC. Encoded protein: CASRLAGGGKTQYF.

This clone was found a few times. The chain has TRBV19 and TRBJ2-7, with 8 bases identical to TRBD2. J lost 6 bases, V lost 8 bases, and 6 bases had no gene match. The germline gives CDR1 LNHDA, CDR2 SQIVND (reference sequence). The CDR3 runs to 12 residues. CDR3 residues: CASVERESEQYF. The DNA of the CDR3 is TGTGCCAGTGTCGAGCGGGAGAGCGAGCAGTACTTC.

This CDR3 reads CASSPYRISTDTQYF. CDR3 coding DNA: TGTGCCAGCAGCCCTTACAGGATAAGCACAGATACGCAGTATTTT. This chain connects TRBV9 to TRBJ2-3; TRBD1 might be the D (5 bases). Deletions cut 4 bases from V and 0 bases from J, with 12 bases between. From germline, CDR1 is SGDLS and CDR2 YYNGEE. This CDR3 has 15 amino acids.

This chain connects TRBV19 to TRBJ2-3; 7 bases line up with TRBD2. The CDR3 is made up of 16 amino acids. V shed 3 bases, J shed 0 bases, and the junction held 6 bases outside the gene matches. The germline gives CDR1 LNHDA, CDR2 SQIVND (reference sequence). CDR3 residues: CASSISGGRSTDTQYF. The CDR3 DNA reads TGTGCCAGTAGTATTTCGGGGGGAAGGAGCACAGATACGCAGTATTTT.

J is TRBJ1-5 and V is TRBV28; D is possibly TRBD1 (6 bases). The germline V gene encodes CDR1 MDHEN and CDR2 SYDVKM. The germline V and J ends were trimmed by 11 bases and 1 base, with 24 bases remaining between them. CDR3 length: 17 residues. The CDR3 nucleotides are TGTGCCTCCCGGGGGGGGGCGCGAACTTGGAGCAATCAGCCCCAGCATTTT. Amino acids: CASRGGARTWSNQPQHF. Supplemented by reference TRBV28 and TRBJ1-5, the full variable domain reads DVKVTQSSRYLVKRTGEKVFLECVQDMDHENMFWYRQDPGLGLRLIYFSYDVKMKEKGDIPEGYSVSREKKERFSLILESASTNQTSMYLCASRGGARTWSNQPQHFGDGTRLSIL.

This chain uses TRBV7-9 with TRBJ2-5; D ambiguous. The CDR3 is made up of 11 amino acids. Trimming stripped 2 bases from V and 4 bases from J, with 2 bases between. Germline CDR1 is SEHNR and CDR2 is FQNEAQ (reference sequence). CDR3 nucleotides: TGTGCCAGCAGCTTAACAGAGACCCAGTACTTC. It yields the protein CASSLTETQYF.

This clone has only a few counts. This rearrangement joins TRBV6-1 to TRBJ1-5; no firm D call. V dropped 0 bases and J dropped 3 bases, with 12 bases sitting between them. In germline, CDR1 is MNHNS, CDR2 SASEGT. This CDR3 contains 16 residues. The chain's CDR3 is CASSEAVKGFNQPQHF. As DNA, the CDR3 is TGTGCCAGCAGTGAAGCGGTAAAAGGGTTCAATCAGCCCCAGCATTTT.

The table lists this clone with many counts. The chain uses TRBV7-8 and TRBJ1-2; D unclear. CDR1 and CDR2 (germline): SGHVS, FQNEAQ. Trimming left V 2 bases short and J 6 bases short, with 10 bases between. The CDR3 spans 13 residues. The CDR3 protein is CASSLLRINGYTF. The CDR3 DNA is TGTGCCAGCAGCTTATTACGGATCAATGGCTACACCTTC.

The chain combines TRBV27 with TRBJ2-2, with 14 bases identical to TRBD2. Looked up from germline, CDR1 is MNHEY and CDR2 is SMNVEV (reference sequence). Unmatched junction bases numbered 13, after V lost 6 bases and J lost 4 bases. The CDR3 is 19 amino acids. CDR3 DNA: TGTGCCAGCAGCCCCCGACTAGCGGGAGGGCCAATTGGCACCGGGGAGCTGTTTTTT. It is translated as CASSPRLAGGPIGTGELFF.